What follows are 3 T cell receptor beta chains derived from one specimen sequenced in a study of beta chain features in type 1 diabetes. Study results and limitations: Across all four CD4+ subsets, people with type 1 diabetes showed modestly shorter TCRB CDR3s.

Sequenced material consisted of expressed TCRB transcripts (all of the isolated RNA was reverse transcribed). Clones were read by immunoSEQ multiplex PCR, and TCRdb kept only the in-frame ones, dropping some. This table has about 240,000 clones, approximately 13% appearing once. Their antigens remain unidentified. Sequencing input: naive CD4+ T cells from blood. These receptors were obtained from a man aged 25-45 years with type 1 diabetes.

This clone turned up a few times. The chain uses TRBV12-2 and TRBJ2-5; the table assigns TRBD2, which was not confirmed against the DNA. TRBV12-2 is annotated as a pseudogene. This CDR3 has 18 amino acids. CDR3 bases: TGTGCAAGTCGCGAGGGACTAGCGGGAGTTTCTTTCCGGGAGACCCAGTACTTC. The encoded protein is CASREGLAGVSFRETQYF.

The rearrangement uses TRBV4-1 and TRBJ2-2; weak D call: TRBD1 (6 bases). Germline CDR1 and CDR2: MGHRA and YSYEKL. Trimming removed 4 bases from V and 5 bases from J, with 14 bases in between. CDR3 length: 15 amino acids. The CDR3 region is CASSPPGQRTGELFF. Written as DNA, the CDR3 is TGCGCCAGCAGCCCCCCAGGACAGCGGACCGGGGAGCTGTTTTTT.

This clone was found a few times. The chain combines TRBV5-1 with TRBJ2-4, with 8 nucleotides matching TRBD2. Germline V lookup: CDR1 SGHRS, CDR2 YFSETQ. The CDR3 contains 16 residues. With V trimmed by 0 bases and J by 7 bases, 9 bases remained unmatched. The CDR3: CASSLVTTAGVNIQYF. The CDR3 nucleotides are TGCGCCAGCAGCTTGGTCACCACAGCGGGAGTTAACATTCAGTACTTC.